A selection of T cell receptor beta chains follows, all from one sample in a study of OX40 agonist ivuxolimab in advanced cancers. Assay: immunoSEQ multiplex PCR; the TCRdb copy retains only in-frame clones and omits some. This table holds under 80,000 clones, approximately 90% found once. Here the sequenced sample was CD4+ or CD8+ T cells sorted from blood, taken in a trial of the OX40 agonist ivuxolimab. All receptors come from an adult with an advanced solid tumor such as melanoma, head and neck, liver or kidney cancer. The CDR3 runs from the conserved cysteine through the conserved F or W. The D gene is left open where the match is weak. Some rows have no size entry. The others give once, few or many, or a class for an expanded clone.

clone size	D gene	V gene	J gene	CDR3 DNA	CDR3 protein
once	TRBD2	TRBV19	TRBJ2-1	TGTGCCAGTAGTGGAAGGACTAGCGGGAGAATTTGGGACAATGAGCAGTTCTTC	CASSGRTSGRIWDNEQFF
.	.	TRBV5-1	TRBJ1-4	TGCGCCAGCAGCCCTGGACGGTCAACTAATGAAAAACTGTTTTTT	CASSPGRSTNEKLFF
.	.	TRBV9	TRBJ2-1	TGTGCCAGCAGCGTAGGCTGGGGGGCACAGGGCCATGAGCAGTTCTTC	CASSVGWGAQGHEQFF
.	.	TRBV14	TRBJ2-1	TGTGCCAGCAGCCAAGCTAACAACCCCCTCTACAATGAGCAGTTCTTC	CASSQANNPLYNEQFF
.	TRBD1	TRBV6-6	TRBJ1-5	TGTGCCAGCAGCTCTACAGGGGTTGGCAATCAGCCCCAGCATTTT	CASSSTGVGNQPQHF
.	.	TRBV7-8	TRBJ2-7	TGTGCCAGCAGCCCCCTTGAGAGGGCCGGGACTGAGTTACTCCACGAGCAGTACTTC	CASSPLERAGTELLHEQYF
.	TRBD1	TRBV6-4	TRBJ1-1	TGTGCCAGCAGTGCGGGACAGGGAGAAACTGAAGCTTTCTTT	CASSAGQGETEAFF
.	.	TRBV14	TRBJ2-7	TGTGCCAGCAGCGGGGACATCCCTCGGGAGCAGTACTTC	CASSGDIPREQYF
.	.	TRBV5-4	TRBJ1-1	TGTGCCAGCAGCATGACACAGGGACGGACTGAAGCTTTCTTT	CASSMTQGRTEAFF
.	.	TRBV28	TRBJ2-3	TGTGCCAGCAGTCCAGGGAGGTACACAGATACGCAGTATTTT	CASSPGRYTDTQYF
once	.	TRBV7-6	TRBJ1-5	TGTGCCAGCAGTCCCGGGGCTGGGCTGGGTCAGCCCCAGCATTTT	CASSPGAGLGQPQHF
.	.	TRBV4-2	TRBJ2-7	TGTGCCAGCAGCCAAGGTCCCGGAGGTAGGAGCGAGCAGTACTTC	CASSQGPGGRSEQYF
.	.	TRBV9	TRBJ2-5	TGTGCCAGCAGCACCCACACGGAGGTGGCCCAGTACTTC	CASSTHTEVAQYF
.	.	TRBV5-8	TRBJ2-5	TGTGCCAGCAGCATACACGAGACCCAGTACTTC	CASSIHETQYF
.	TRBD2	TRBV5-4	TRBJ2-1	TGTGCCAGCACCTCTCGGACTAGCGGGAGCTATGAGCAGTTCTTC	CASTSRTSGSYEQFF
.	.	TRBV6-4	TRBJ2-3	TGTGCCAGCAGTGACTCAACTAGACGCACAGATACGCAGTATTTT	CASSDSTRRTDTQYF
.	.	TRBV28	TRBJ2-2	TGTGCCAGCAGGAACGACAGAAACACCGGGGAGCTGTTTTTT	CASRNDRNTGELFF
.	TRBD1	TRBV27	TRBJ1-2	TGTGCCAGCAGTTTAAGGAGGGGGCCTAACTATGGCTACACCTTC	CASSLRRGPNYGYTF
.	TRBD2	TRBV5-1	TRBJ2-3	TGCGCCAGCAGCGGGACTAGCGGGAGGGTGGATACGCAGTATTTT	CASSGTSGRVDTQYF
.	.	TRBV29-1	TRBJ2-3	TGCAGCCTCCAGTCAGGGCGAGATACGCAGTATTTT	CSLQSGRDTQYF
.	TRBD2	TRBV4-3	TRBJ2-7	TGCGCCAGCAGCCAATCGGGACTAGCGGGCTCCTCCTACGAGCAGTACTTC	CASSQSGLAGSSYEQYF
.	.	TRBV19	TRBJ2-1	TGTGCCAGTAGTACCGCCCCTAATGAGCAGTTCTTC	CASSTAPNEQFF
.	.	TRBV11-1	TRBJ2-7	TGTGCCAGCTCACGGAGGGGCTCAGGGAACGAGCAGTACTTC	CASSRRGSGNEQYF
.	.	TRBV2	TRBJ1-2	TGTGCCAGCAGTGAAAGGGTTGCGGTTAACTATGGCTACACCTTC	CASSERVAVNYGYTF
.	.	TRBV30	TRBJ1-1	TGTGCCTGGGACCTTGGGGGGAGTGACACTGAAGCTTTCTTT	CAWDLGGSDTEAFF
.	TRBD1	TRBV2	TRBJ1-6	TGTGCCAGCTTACATGGGGACAGAAATAATTCACCCCTCCACTTT	CASLHGDRNNSPLHF
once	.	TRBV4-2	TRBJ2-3	TGTGCCAGCAGCCAAGATCTGCCCGGCTCAGGAGATACGCAGTATTTT	CASSQDLPGSGDTQYF
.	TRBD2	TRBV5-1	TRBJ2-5	TGCGCCAGCAGCCGGGAGGCGGGAACGGGCGGGACCCAGTACTTC	CASSREAGTGGTQYF
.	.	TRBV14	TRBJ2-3	TGTGCCAGCAGCCTGACGATAGGCACAGATACGCAGTATTTT	CASSLTIGTDTQYF
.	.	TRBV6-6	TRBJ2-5	TGTGCCAGCAGTTACCAAGAGACCCAGTACTTC	CASSYQETQYF
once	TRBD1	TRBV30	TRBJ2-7	TGTGCCTGGAGCCCCCCCGGGACAGGGGCCTACGAGCAGTACTTC	CAWSPPGTGAYEQYF
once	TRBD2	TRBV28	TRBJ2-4	TGTGCCATCCGGACGGTAGCGGGAGGGTTTGGCATTCAGTACTTC	CAIRTVAGGFGIQYF